These 20 T cell receptor beta chains originate from one sample sequenced in a study of beta chain features in type 1 diabetes. Whole-study results and caveats: Shorter TCRB CDR3s, moderately but significantly so, were found in Type 1 diabetes patients in all four CD4+ subsets.

The authors reverse transcribed all of the isolated RNA, so sequencing captured expressed TCRB transcripts. Sequencing used immunoSEQ multiplex PCR; TCRdb keeps in-frame clones, though not all of them. The sample contains 550,000 to 850,000 clones, under 15% of which appear only once. No antigen is known for these receptors. Sequenced sample: naive CD4+ T cells from blood. These receptor sequences come from a young man with type 1 diabetes.

This clone was seen a handful of times. The chain links TRBV4-1 to TRBJ2-2, with D perhaps matching TRBD1 (5 bases). This CDR3 is built from 18 residues. The V end lost 3 bases, the J end lost 1 base, and 18 bases lay between the germline ends. Germline CDR1 reads MGHRA; CDR2 reads YSYEKL. The CDR3 coding sequence is TGCGCCAGCAGCCAGTTTTCGTGGGGCTCCCAGAACACCGGGGAGCTGTTTTTT. Protein product: CASSQFSWGSQNTGELFF.

V gene TRBV23-1 combines with J gene TRBJ1-2, with a weak D call TRBD1 (5 bases). TRBV23-1 is flagged as an ORF with uncertain function. V was clipped by 2 bases and J by 4 bases, with 17 bases between them. The CDR3 length is 16 residues. The CDR3: CASSQMSQTEFYGYTF. CDR3 DNA sequence: TGCGCCAGCAGTCAAATGTCCCAGACAGAATTCTATGGCTACACCTTC.

The V gene is TRBV30, the J gene TRBJ1-1; 7 bases are shared with TRBD1. Germline CDR1 is GTSNPN and CDR2 is SVGIG (reference sequence). The CDR3 consists of 12 residues. The trim removed 5 bases at V and 6 bases at J, leaving 6 bases unmatched. The CDR3 spells CAWATTGAEAFF. In nucleotides, the CDR3 is TGTGCCTGGGCCACAACAGGGGCTGAAGCTTTCTTT.

The CDR3 is CASSPGWGEDTEAFF. The DNA of the CDR3 is TGTGCCAGCTCACCCGGCTGGGGGGAGGACACTGAAGCTTTCTTT. This chain connects TRBV18 to TRBJ1-1; D may be TRBD1 (5 bases). This CDR3 region has 15 residues. V was pared by 3 bases and J by 3 bases, with 14 bases between. Germline CDR1 is KGHSH and CDR2 is LQKENI.

This chain links TRBV30 with TRBJ1-6; no definite D call. The V end lost 7 bases, the J end lost 0 bases, and 16 bases lay between the germline ends. CDR3 length: 16 amino acids. Germline assignment: CDR1 GTSNPN and CDR2 SVGIG (reference sequence). The CDR3 sequence: CASSVHSGSYNSPLHF. As DNA, the CDR3 is TGTGCCTCATCGGTCCATTCCGGCTCCTATAATTCACCCCTCCACTTT.

Notes on this clone: This sample includes further DNA sequences coding for the same CDR3. This rearrangement joins TRBV7-9 to TRBJ1-1; D is ambiguous. Germline CDR1 SEHNR, CDR2 FQNEAQ (reference sequence). CDR3 length equals 13 residues. Trimming left V 3 bases short and J 1 base short, with 6 bases between. For the CDR3, the DNA is TGTGCCAGCAGCTTCGGAACGAACACTGAAGCTTTCTTT. This encodes CASSFGTNTEAFF.

This clone was seen a few times. This chain connects TRBV29-1 to TRBJ1-2; a possible D gene is TRBD1 (5 bases). This CDR3 spans 13 amino acids. Per the germline V gene, CDR1 is SQVTM and CDR2 is ANQGSEA. The V end lost 2 bases, the J end lost 4 bases, and 11 bases lay between the germline ends. The CDR3: CSVEYEGLYGYTF. DNA for the CDR3: TGCAGCGTTGAATACGAGGGGCTCTATGGCTACACCTTC. The full variable domain, its missing parts supplied by reference TRBV29-1 and TRBJ1-2, is SAVISQKPSRDICQRGTSLTIQCQVDSQVTMMFWYRQQPGQSLTLIATANQGSEATYESGFVIDKFPISRPNLTFSTLTVSNMSPEDSSIYLCSVEYEGLYGYTFGSGTRLTVV.

The J gene is TRBJ2-1, the V gene TRBV27; TRBD2 aligns across 7 bases. The CDR3 is 16 residues long. The trim removed 3 bases at V and 10 bases at J, leaving 15 bases unmatched. Germline CDR1 reads MNHEY; CDR2 reads SMNVEV (reference sequence). The CDR3 is CASSFFGGGPIAEQFF. CDR3 nucleotide sequence: TGTGCCAGCAGTTTCTTTGGCGGGGGTCCCATTGCGGAGCAGTTCTTC.

This clone was observed a few times. The V and J genes are TRBV11-2 and TRBJ1-1, with a tentative D call TRBD1 (5 bases). Germline lookup yields CDR1 SGHAT and CDR2 FQNNGV. The V gene lost 0 bases and the J gene lost 0 bases, with 8 bases spanning the gap. The CDR3 totals 15 residues. CDR3 in amino acids: CASSLDWDLNTEAFF. The CDR3, as DNA: TGTGCCAGCAGCTTAGATTGGGACCTGAACACTGAAGCTTTCTTT.

The chain is built from TRBV9 and TRBJ1-4, with 9 bases lining up with TRBD1. The V and J ends lost 4 bases and 7 bases, in that order; junction bases with no gene match: 8. Per germline, CDR1 SGDLS and CDR2 YYNGEE. The CDR3 is made up of 15 amino acids. Here the CDR3 reads CASSPGQGRGEKLFF. CDR3 nucleotide sequence: TGTGCCAGCAGCCCGGGACAGGGCCGAGGTGAAAAACTGTTTTTT.

This clone has more than one count but fewer than ten. The V call is TRBV29-1, the J call TRBJ1-5; D not certain. The CDR3 is made up of 13 amino acids. Looked up from germline, CDR1 is SQVTM and CDR2 is ANQGSEA. V was cut by 5 bases and J by 3 bases, with 11 bases left in between. CDR3 protein: CSVSISLNQPQHF. In DNA form, the CDR3 reads TGCAGCGTTAGCATAAGCCTCAATCAGCCCCAGCATTTT.

This clone occurred a few times. The chain has TRBV2 and TRBJ1-1, with 7 bases matching TRBD1. The junction had 8 bases not matched to a gene; V was cut back by 6 bases and J by 1 base. CDR3 length: 15 residues. CDR1 and CDR2 (germline): SNHLY, FYNNEI. The CDR3 loop is CASSPQGSSNTEAFF. The CDR3 coding sequence is TGTGCCAGCAGCCCACAGGGGTCATCGAACACTGAAGCTTTCTTT.

About this clone itself: Other DNA variants within this sample encode the same CDR3. The V call is TRBV14, the J call TRBJ2-1; D remains unclear. The germline V gene encodes CDR1 SGHDN and CDR2 FVKESK. The germline V and J ends were trimmed by 4 bases and 5 bases, with 9 bases remaining between them. The CDR3 totals 13 residues. The CDR3 region is CASSPRTDNEQFF. The CDR3 region has the DNA TGTGCCAGCAGCCCCAGAACGGACAATGAGCAGTTCTTC.

This sequence joins TRBV4-1 and TRBJ2-3, with 7 bases fitting TRBD2. The CDR3 totals 16 residues. V dropped 4 bases and J dropped 0; count of bases not matched to a gene: 7. Germline-derived CDR1 and CDR2 are MGHRA and YSYEKL. This CDR3 reads CASSPLAGYSTDTQYF. In DNA form, the CDR3 reads TGCGCCAGCAGCCCATTAGCGGGCTATAGCACAGATACGCAGTATTTT.

This clone turned up a few times. The CDR3 nucleotides read TGTGCCAGCAGCCAAGGGACCGAGCAGTACTTC. It is translated as CASSQGTEQYF. The chain couples TRBV14 to TRBJ2-7; D not certain. The germline gives CDR1 SGHDN, CDR2 FVKESK. This CDR3 has 11 amino acids. Trimming took 1 base from V and 6 from J, leaving 4 bases between them. Based on the CDR3 plus reference TRBV14 and TRBJ2-7, the full variable domain is EAGVTQFPSHSVIEKGQTVTLRCDPISGHDNLYWYRRVMGKEIKFLLHFVKESKQDESGMPNNRFLAERTGGTYSTLKVQPAELEDSGVYFCASSQGTEQYFGPGTRLTVT.

This clone was recorded a few times. This chain links TRBV6-1 with TRBJ1-2; D is perhaps TRBD1 (5 bases). Trimming pared 9 bases from V and 8 bases from J, leaving 16 bases between. Germline V gives CDR1 MNHNS, CDR2 SASEGT. There are 12 residues in the CDR3. The CDR3 sequence: CAREDQRGGYTF. DNA for the CDR3: TGTGCCAGAGAAGACCAGCGGGGCGGCTACACCTTC.

This clone has a handful of counts. The chain has TRBV21-1 and TRBJ1-1. TRBV21-1 is a recognized pseudogene. This CDR3 is 13 amino acids long. The CDR3 DNA reads as TGTGCCAGCAGCAAACTGCAGAACACTGAAGCTTTCTTT. It translates to CASSKLQNTEAFF.

This clone has more than one count but fewer than ten. The chain uses TRBV18 and TRBJ2-3; TRBD1 matches at 10 bases. V lost 3 bases and J lost 3; bases outside the gene matches: 6. Germline V gene lookup returns CDR1 KGHSH and CDR2 LQKENI. CDR3 length: 16 amino acids. In DNA form, the CDR3 reads TGTGCCAGCTCACCCCCGACAGGGGGCAGGACAGATACGCAGTATTTT. This encodes CASSPPTGGRTDTQYF.

This clone has more than one count but fewer than ten. The rearrangement uses TRBV5-5 and TRBJ1-2, with D perhaps TRBD1 (5 bases). V lost 4 bases to trimming and J lost 2 bases, with 15 bases between them. The CDR3 runs 15 residues. Germline assignment: CDR1 SGHKS and CDR2 YYEKEE (reference sequence). DNA for the CDR3: TGTGCCAGCAGCCCGGGTCGGGGGTCCAACTATGGCTACACCTTC. Translation: CASSPGRGSNYGYTF.

This clone came up a few times. The chain couples TRBV29-1 to TRBJ2-7; 7 bases map to TRBD1. The J segment lost 3 bases and the V segment lost 4 bases, leaving 6 bases of the junction unmatched. The CDR3 length is 13 residues. Germline CDR1 SQVTM, CDR2 ANQGSEA. The CDR3 region is CSVAGTANYEQYF. CDR3 DNA: TGCAGCGTTGCTGGGACAGCGAACTACGAGCAGTACTTC.